The entry below gives a single T cell receptor beta chain sequence along with its context. This entry comes from a study of blood T cell repertoires in COVID-19. The method was immunoSEQ multiplex PCR; TCRdb's version includes in-frame clones alone and lacks a portion of them. The sample lists around 150,000 clones; approximately 92% were seen once. V lost 4 bases, J lost 4 bases, and 8 bases stayed unmatched. The CDR3 spans 16 residues. CDR1 is SGHRS and CDR2 is YFSETQ in the germline V gene. J is TRBJ2-3 and V is TRBV5-1, with TRBD2 identical over 11 bases. This clonotype was sampled from a woman in her forties or fifties with acute or convalescent COVID-19. Sequencing was done on a sample of peripheral blood. The CDR3: CASSRSTSGGADTQYF. The CDR3 DNA sequence: TGCGCCAGCAGCAGATCCACTAGCGGGGGCGCAGATACGCAGTATTTT.